These 31 T cell receptor beta chains were all obtained from the same sample, sequenced in a study of blood T cell repertoires in COVID-19 (dated by TCRdb to the early 2020s). Receptors were amplified or captured by the immunoSEQ multiplex PCR assay. In TCRdb, the immuneACCESS table is reduced to in-frame sequences with V and J assigned. These tables do not hold every clone; where another copy was compared, an unresolved V gene accounts for under half, and the others remain unexplained. This sample is represented by 40,000 to 50,000 clones; around 90% of them were singletons. Jointly, the top ten make up 4.8% of the sample. What was sequenced was peripheral blood. The receptor set was obtained from a human donor in a cohort sampled during active COVID-19.

DNA for the CDR3: TGTGCCATCAGTGAATTCAGCGGGAGGTCACACACAGATACGCAGTATTTT. It is translated as CAISEFSGRSHTDTQYF. This sequence joins TRBV10-3 and TRBJ2-3; 9 bases map to TRBD2. CDR3 length: 17 amino acids. Germline CDR1 reads ENHRY; CDR2 reads SYGVKD. The junction had 9 bases not matched to a gene; V was cut back by 3 bases and J by 2 bases.

The chain links TRBV5-1 to TRBJ2-5, with 12 bases identical to TRBD2. There are 14 residues in the CDR3. Germline V gives CDR1 SGHRS, CDR2 YFSETQ. Losses at the gene ends were 8 bases for V and 4 bases for J; bases not matched to a gene: 6. CDR3 loop: CASSPGLAGETQYF. In nucleotides, the CDR3 is TGCGCCAGTTCACCGGGACTAGCGGGAGAGACCCAGTACTTC.

CDR3 protein: CASSPNSLGYGYTF. The CDR3 nucleotides read TGCGCCAGCAGCCCGAACAGCTTGGGCTATGGCTACACCTTC. The chain uses TRBV4-1 and TRBJ1-2; D remains ambiguous. Per the germline V gene, CDR1 is MGHRA and CDR2 is YSYEKL. Trimming took 4 bases from V and 4 from J, leaving 13 bases between them. The CDR3 sequence is 14 residues long.

The chain carries TRBV24-1 and TRBJ2-3; the match to TRBD2 covers 8 bases. The CDR3 extends over 14 amino acids. Germline trimming cut 6 bases from V and 1 base from J; bases unmatched to any gene: 2. The germline gives CDR1 KGHDR, CDR2 SFDVKD. CDR3 bases: TGTGCCACCAGTTATAGCGGGGGCACAGATACGCAGTATTTT. It yields the protein CATSYSGGTDTQYF.

This chain uses TRBV3-1 (or the pseudogene TRBV3-2) with TRBJ2-5; 7 bases are shared with TRBD2. The germline V gene encodes CDR1 LGHDT and CDR2 YNNKEL (reference sequence). V shed 0 bases, J shed 3 bases, and the junction held 4 bases outside the gene matches. CDR3 length equals 15 residues. CDR3 nucleotide sequence: TGTGCCAGCAGCCAAGATAGTGGGAGGGAAGAGACCCAGTACTTC. Amino acids: CASSQDSGREETQYF.

The chain couples TRBV5-6 to TRBJ2-1; 8 bases match TRBD1. The germline V gene has CDR1 SGHDT and CDR2 YYEEEE. With V trimmed by 0 bases and J by 2 bases, 4 bases remained unmatched. This CDR3 is 16 amino acids long. DNA for the CDR3: TGTGCCAGCAGCTTGGTACAGGGGGGCCCCTACAATGAGCAGTTCTTC. It yields the protein CASSLVQGGPYNEQFF.

The CDR3 reads CASSLQGPPSTDTQYF. CDR3 sequence (DNA): TGCGCCAGCAGCCTACAGGGGCCCCCTAGCACAGATACGCAGTATTTT. The J gene is TRBJ2-3, the V gene TRBV5-1, with 7 nucleotides matching TRBD1. Looked up from germline, CDR1 is SGHRS and CDR2 is YFSETQ. The V gene end was trimmed by 4 bases and the J gene end by 0 bases; junction bases not matched to a gene: 8. The CDR3 totals 16 residues.

The chain uses TRBV12-5 and TRBJ1-2; D may be TRBD1 (5 bases). Germline V CDR1 and CDR2: LGHNT, FRNRAP. V was clipped by 4 bases and J by 0 bases, with 15 bases between them. This CDR3 is 16 amino acids long. The CDR3 loop is CASGSPRGGPNYGYTF. For the CDR3, the DNA is TGTGCTAGTGGTTCCCCAAGGGGAGGCCCTAACTATGGCTACACCTTC. Together with reference TRBV12-5 and TRBJ1-2, the CDR3 gives the full variable domain: DARVTQTPRHKVTEMGQEVTMRCQPILGHNTVFWYRQTMMQGLELLAYFRNRAPLDDSGMPKDRFSAEMPDATLATLKIQPSEPRDSAVYFCASGSPRGGPNYGYTFGSGTRLTVV.

V is TRBV29-1 and J is TRBJ2-7, with 8 bases aligning to TRBD1. Unmatched junction bases numbered 16, after V lost 3 bases and J lost 3 bases. CDR3 length: 17 amino acids. CDR1 is SQVTM and CDR2 is ANQGSEA in the germline V gene. The DNA of the CDR3 is TGCAGCGTTGACAGGTACTCCGGGACAGGCGGTATCTACGAGCAGTACTTC. This translates into CSVDRYSGTGGIYEQYF.

Only one count was recorded for this clone. This chain links TRBV5-5 with TRBJ1-6; D possibly corresponds to TRBD1 (5 bases). Germline V gives CDR1 SGHKS, CDR2 YYEKEE (reference sequence). The CDR3 runs to 15 residues. V lost 1 base and J lost 4, with 9 bases in between. This chain's CDR3 is CASSLSQGYNSPLHF. The CDR3 DNA reads as TGTGCCAGCAGCTTGAGCCAGGGTTATAATTCACCCCTCCACTTT.

The chain employs TRBV19 and TRBJ1-2; D is perhaps TRBD1 (5 bases). Trimming shortened V by 5 bases and J by 1 base, and 17 bases separated the two germline ends. This CDR3 has 16 amino acids. Germline values: CDR1 LNHDA, CDR2 SQIVND (reference sequence). The DNA of the CDR3 is TGTGCCAGTAGTTCCTCAGGGAACACCAATAACTATGGCTACACCTTC. It specifies CASSSSGNTNNYGYTF.

This sequence joins TRBV18 and TRBJ1-3; D is possibly TRBD1 (5 bases). The CDR3 has 15 amino acids. With 3 bases removed from V and 0 bases from J, the gap between germline ends came to 9 bases. CDR1 is KGHSH, CDR2 LQKENI, per germline. The CDR3 coding sequence is TGTGCCAGCTCACCCGGACAAGACTCTGGAAACACCATATATTTT. Translated, it gives CASSPGQDSGNTIYF.

Details on this clone: Other DNA sequences in the same sample also yield this CDR3. The J gene is TRBJ2-3, the V gene TRBV29-1, with TRBD1 matching over 9 bases. Trimming removed 3 bases from V and 4 bases from J; junction bases left unmatched: 11. This CDR3 spans 16 amino acids. Per germline, CDR1 SQVTM and CDR2 ANQGSEA. The CDR3 DNA follows: TGCAGCGTTGACCCTGGGGACAGGGCCTCCGCAGATACGCAGTATTTT. Translated, it gives CSVDPGDRASADTQYF.

The gene calls are TRBV27 and TRBJ1-2; TRBD1 is a possible D gene (5 bases). Germline CDR1 is MNHEY and CDR2 is SMNVEV (reference sequence). The CDR3 loop spans 13 amino acids. V gave up 2 bases and J gave up 7 bases, with 11 bases separating them. The CDR3 DNA sequence: TGTGCCAGCAGTTTACGGCAGCAGGGTGGCTACACCTTC. Protein sequence: CASSLRQQGGYTF.

This clone was seen a single time. This chain uses TRBV25-1 with TRBJ1-4; 9 positions agree with TRBD1. CDR1 MGHDK and CDR2 SYGVNS come from the germline V gene. Trimming removed 7 bases from V and 4 bases from J; junction bases left unmatched: 7. The CDR3 has 15 amino acids. The CDR3 loop reads CASNNVGQGNEKLFF. The CDR3 nucleotides are TGTGCCAGCAACAACGTGGGACAGGGTAATGAAAAACTGTTTTTT.

The rearrangement uses TRBV7-8 and TRBJ2-6, with 8 positions matching TRBD2. Germline V gene sequence: CDR1 SGHVS, CDR2 FQNEAQ. Trimming at V came to 4 bases and at J to 4 bases, leaving 12 bases not matched to a gene. The CDR3 is 18 residues long. The CDR3 sequence: CASSSERERRSGANVLTF. DNA of the CDR3: TGTGCCAGCAGCTCAGAGCGGGAGCGGCGCTCCGGGGCCAACGTCCTGACTTTC.

The chain employs TRBV27 and TRBJ2-7; maybe TRBD1 (6 bases). CDR1 is MNHEY, CDR2 SMNVEV, per germline (reference sequence). Trimming took 2 bases from V and 3 from J, leaving 11 bases between them. This CDR3 is built from 14 residues. Here the CDR3 DNA reads TGTGCCAGCAGTTTACGTGGCAGGGGCTACGAGCAGTACTTC. Amino acid sequence: CASSLRGRGYEQYF.

The chain carries TRBV7-9 and TRBJ2-7; 8 nucleotides agree with TRBD2. Germline values: CDR1 SEHNR, CDR2 FQNEAQ (reference sequence). Trimming cost V 1 base and J 3 bases; bases outside gene matches: 2. The CDR3 sequence is 14 residues long. CDR3: CASSLGREGYEQYF. In nucleotides, the CDR3 is TGTGCCAGCAGCTTAGGTCGGGAGGGCTACGAGCAGTACTTC.

The chain recombines TRBV28 with TRBJ1-2; no clear D gene. The V gene lost 2 bases and the J gene lost 2 bases, with 12 bases spanning the gap. CDR3 size: 15 residues. The germline CDR1 and CDR2 sequences are MDHEN and SYDVKM. CDR3 loop: CASSLLGLSNYGYTF. The CDR3 nucleotides are TGTGCCAGCAGTTTACTTGGACTTTCCAACTATGGCTACACCTTC.

The chain uses TRBV11-1 and TRBJ2-1, with D possibly being TRBD2 (6 bases). V lost 0 bases to trimming and J lost 8 bases, with 14 bases between them. This CDR3 has 15 amino acids. The germline V gene has CDR1 SGHAT and CDR2 FQDESV (reference sequence). CDR3 coding DNA: TGTGCCAGCAGCTTAGCGGAACTAGCTAACGATGAGCAGTTCTTC. It specifies CASSLAELANDEQFF.

The V and J genes are TRBV9 and TRBJ2-1; TRBD2 agrees at 8 bases. Trimming removed 2 bases from V and 0 bases from J; junction bases left unmatched: 7. Germline V gene sequence: CDR1 SGDLS, CDR2 YYNGEE. CDR3 size: 17 residues. The CDR3 here is CASSVAAGGTSYNEQFF. CDR3 nucleotide sequence: TGTGCCAGCAGCGTGGCGGCGGGAGGAACCTCCTACAATGAGCAGTTCTTC.

V and J are TRBV7-2 and TRBJ1-1; D gene unclear. The CDR3 runs 14 residues. The germline gives CDR1 SGHTA, CDR2 FQGNSA. Trimming stripped 1 base from V and 0 bases from J, with 6 bases between. CDR3 sequence reads: CASSLVRLNTEAFF. The CDR3 DNA reads as TGTGCCAGCAGCTTAGTGAGATTGAACACTGAAGCTTTCTTT.

The chain recombines TRBV24-1 with TRBJ2-2, with 11 nucleotides matching TRBD2. The junction had 2 bases not matched to a gene; V was cut back by 5 bases and J by 4 bases. CDR3 length: 15 residues. Germline V gene sequence: CDR1 KGHDR, CDR2 SFDVKD. CDR3 DNA: TGTGCCACCAGTGGTGGACTAGCGGGCACCGGGGAGCTGTTTTTT. Amino acid sequence: CATSGGLAGTGELFF.

This clone was seen once. The genes are TRBV6-5 and TRBJ1-5; a weak D match, TRBD1 (6 bases). The CDR3 contains 13 residues. V was clipped by 8 bases and J by 4 bases, with 12 bases between them. CDR1 is MNHEY, CDR2 SVGAGI, per germline. This CDR3 reads CASSGTNNQPQHF. The DNA for the CDR3 is TGTGCCAGCTCCGGGACAAATAATCAGCCCCAGCATTTT.

This clone was counted only a few times. The chain recombines TRBV19 with TRBJ1-1; TRBD1 agrees at 7 bases. V was clipped by 1 base and J by 3 bases; unmatched bases: 5. This CDR3 region has 15 residues. In germline, CDR1 is LNHDA, CDR2 SQIVND (reference sequence). Written as DNA, the CDR3 is TGTGCCAGTAGTATAGCAGGGGGACGTTACACTGAAGCTTTCTTT. It yields the protein CASSIAGGRYTEAFF.

J is TRBJ2-7 and V is TRBV19; 8 bases agree with TRBD1. From germline, CDR1 is LNHDA and CDR2 SQIVND (reference sequence). V shed 1 base, J shed 12 bases, and the junction held 11 bases outside the gene matches. The CDR3 is 14 amino acids. CDR3 protein: CASSIGQGTGPSYF. The CDR3 DNA reads TGTGCCAGTAGTATAGGGCAGGGGACAGGACCTTCGTACTTC.

This chain links TRBV7-9 with TRBJ2-2, with D unclear. Germline values: CDR1 SEHNR, CDR2 FQNEAQ (reference sequence). Trimming pared 4 bases from V and 6 bases from J, leaving 12 bases between. This CDR3 has 14 residues. As DNA, the CDR3 is TGTGCCAGCAGCTCAAATGGTTTAGCCGGGGAGCTGTTTTTT. This encodes CASSSNGLAGELFF.

The V call is TRBV7-9, the J call TRBJ2-2; TRBD2 is a possible D gene (6 bases). CDR1 and CDR2 from the germline V gene are SEHNR and FQNEAQ (reference sequence). The CDR3 is 17 residues long. V was pared by 5 bases and J by 5 bases, with 21 bases between. The CDR3 region is CASSPELWRDGTGELFF. Written as DNA, the CDR3 is TGTGCCAGCAGCCCCGAACTCTGGCGGGACGGTACCGGGGAGCTGTTTTTT.

This chain joins TRBV9 and TRBJ1-1; D might be TRBD1 (6 bases). CDR1 and CDR2 from the germline V gene are SGDLS and YYNGEE. The CDR3 loop spans 14 amino acids. Between the trimmed V and J ends, which lost 3 bases and 4 bases, there was a span of 13 bases. In DNA, the CDR3 is TGTGCCAGCAGCGCCGTAGCAGGGGTCACTGAAGCTTTCTTT. Encoded protein: CASSAVAGVTEAFF.

CDR3 coding DNA: TGTGCCAGCAGTTTACTTACAGGGTTGGGCGAGCAGTACTTC. This gives the protein CASSLLTGLGEQYF. The chain is built from TRBV28 and TRBJ2-7, with D perhaps matching TRBD1 (6 bases). Germline V gives CDR1 MDHEN, CDR2 SYDVKM. Trimming cost V 2 bases and J 6 bases, with 14 bases left between them. This CDR3 has 14 amino acids.

This clone has only a few counts. V usage is TRBV2 and J usage is TRBJ2-7; 7 positions agree with TRBD1. CDR1 is SNHLY, CDR2 FYNNEI, per germline. With 6 bases clipped from V and 7 bases from J, the junction kept 6 bases outside the gene matches. There are 12 residues in the CDR3. CDR3: CASRQTGEEQYF. CDR3 DNA sequence: TGTGCCAGCAGACAAACAGGGGAAGAGCAGTACTTC.